A selection of T cell receptor beta chains follows, all from one sample in a study of response to subunit inactivated influenza vaccine. TCRdb reprocessed the RT-PCR reads via MiXCR and lists one record per CDR3 protein. The profile shows around 530,000 distinct CDR3 sequences, 10% to 15% of them singletons. Here the sequenced sample was PBMCs from blood, taken on the day of vaccination. These TCRs come from a man aged 50-59 years who received an inactivated influenza vaccine. Each CDR3 is given without its conserved first and last residue. Each record gives: D gene, V gene, J gene, CDR3 protein. D genes are given only for firm matches.

>TRBD2|TRBV3-1|TRBJ2-7
ASSQGGSGSYEQY
>TRBD2|TRBV20-1|TRBJ2-1
SANRGLADGGNEQF
>TRBD1|TRBV2|TRBJ1-4
ASRAGQPNEKLF
>NA|TRBV5-6|TRBJ2-1
ASSLMLDYNEQF
>NA|TRBV12-3/TRBV12-4|TRBJ2-7
ASRAGNSYEQY
>NA|TRBV20-1|TRBJ2-7
SDPYSYEQY
>NA|TRBV2|TRBJ2-6
ASKRGQWVSGANVLT
>NA|TRBV27|TRBJ2-3
ASSLFGGRNTDTQY
>NA|TRBV7-9|TRBJ1-2
ASSSDPRDGYT
>TRBD1|TRBV5-1|TRBJ1-4
ASSNIQGADEKLF
>NA|TRBV6-1|TRBJ2-5
ASTNNGVETQY
>NA|TRBV5-1|TRBJ2-3
ASSLAGLPDTQY
>TRBD2|TRBV7-2|TRBJ2-1
ASSLTSGGAINEQF
>NA|TRBV9|TRBJ1-1
ASSWTDRNTEAF
>NA|TRBV11-2|TRBJ1-1
ASSLNQGSRTEAF
>TRBD2|TRBV20-1|TRBJ2-4
SARDGLAVAKNIQY
>NA|TRBV3-1|TRBJ2-2
ASSQVSTGELF
>NA|TRBV6-1|TRBJ2-1
ASSGGGRYNEQF
>TRBD1|TRBV11-2|TRBJ2-3
ASSFRLRDRVNQGDTDTQY
>NA|TRBV20-1|TRBJ1-1
SALLGNTEAF
>TRBD2|TRBV28|TRBJ2-3
ASSLPPSLAGGRNTQY
>NA|TRBV25-1|TRBJ2-6
ASSDRGRTSGANVLT
>NA|TRBV6-5|TRBJ1-4
ASKTAGGKLF
>NA|TRBV2|TRBJ2-3
ASSEEYGFTDTQY
>TRBD2|TRBV5-1|TRBJ2-7
ASSSYSGRGPYEQY
>NA|TRBV12-3/TRBV12-4|TRBJ2-1
ASRRGGLVAYNEQF
>TRBD2|TRBV9|TRBJ2-1
ASSVGTSAYNEQF
>NA|TRBV4-1|TRBJ2-7
ASSQVAGTVAYEQY
>NA|TRBV4-1|TRBJ2-3
ASSQISRGPGGPDTQY
>NA|TRBV7-2|TRBJ2-5
ASSQDSLVRTQY
>NA|TRBV4-2|TRBJ2-2
ASSQDGGRNTGELF
>NA|TRBV9|TRBJ2-2
ASSGPTPNTGELF
>TRBD1|TRBV12-3/TRBV12-4|TRBJ2-7
ASRSTGGRHEQY
>NA|TRBV9|TRBJ2-6
ASSSRVGANVLT
>NA|TRBV5-1|TRBJ1-4
ASSFRPGGQGEKLF
>TRBD2|TRBV7-6|TRBJ2-1
ASSLYNIGGSSYNEQF
>NA|TRBV15|TRBJ1-2
ATSRENRANYGYT
>NA|TRBV5-6|TRBJ2-7
ASSSKNYEQY
>NA|TRBV7-2|TRBJ2-1
ASSPTRGGGNEQF
>TRBD1|TRBV20-1|TRBJ2-4
SARPQGASKNIQY
>TRBD2|TRBV12-3/TRBV12-4|TRBJ2-1
ASSFEGLAGDRF
>NA|TRBV7-2|TRBJ2-6
ASSKQGHSGANVLT
>NA|TRBV5-1|TRBJ2-3
ASSLAGTYTDTQY
>NA|TRBV29-1|TRBJ2-4
SVPGFGAGGKNIQY
>TRBD2|TRBV6-2/TRBV6-3|TRBJ2-3
ASSYPDDGGILTDTQY
>NA|TRBV7-2|TRBJ1-1
ASSLRSGLAF
>TRBD2|TRBV5-1|TRBJ2-1
ASSGTSGRASNEQF
>NA|TRBV6-2/TRBV6-3|TRBJ2-6
ASSTFRTLVGSSGANVLT
>NA|TRBV12-3/TRBV12-4|TRBJ2-7
ASSLGQLQY
>NA|TRBV27|TRBJ1-1
ASSLSGSGASF
>NA|TRBV5-1|TRBJ2-2
ASSYQSGVPGELF
>NA|TRBV4-2|TRBJ1-5
ASSQDGQPQH
>NA|TRBV15|TRBJ2-1
ATSSSPTRPYNEQF
>TRBD2|TRBV5-4|TRBJ2-6
ASSLGTSITGANVLT
>NA|TRBV4-2|TRBJ2-6
ASSQDRQGSGANVLT
>TRBD2|TRBV11-2|TRBJ2-7
ASSLLAGGPGEQY
>NA|TRBV5-1|TRBJ2-5
ASSSGPKETQY
>NA|TRBV25-1|TRBJ2-7
ASSAKSTFSYEQY
>NA|TRBV12-3/TRBV12-4|TRBJ2-3
ASSSREDTQY
>TRBD2|TRBV6-1|TRBJ2-1
ATRLAGPAYNEQF